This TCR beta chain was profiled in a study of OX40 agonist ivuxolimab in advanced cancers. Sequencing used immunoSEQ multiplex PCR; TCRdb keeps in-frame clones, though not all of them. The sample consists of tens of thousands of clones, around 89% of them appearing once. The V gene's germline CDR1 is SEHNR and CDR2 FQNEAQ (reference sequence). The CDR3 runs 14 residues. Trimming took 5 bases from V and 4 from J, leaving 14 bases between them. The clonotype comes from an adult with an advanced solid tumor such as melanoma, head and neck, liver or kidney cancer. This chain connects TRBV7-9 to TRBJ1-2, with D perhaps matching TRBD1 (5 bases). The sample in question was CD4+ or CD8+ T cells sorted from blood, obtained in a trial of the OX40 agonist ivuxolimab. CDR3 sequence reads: CASSAGHGLYGYTF. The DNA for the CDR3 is TGTGCCAGCAGCGCGGGGCACGGCCTCTATGGCTACACCTTC. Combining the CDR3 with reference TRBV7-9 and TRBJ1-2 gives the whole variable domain DTGVSQNPRHKITKRGQNVTFRCDPISEHNRLYWYRQTLGQGPEFLTYFQNEAQLEKSRLLSDRFSAERPKGSFSTLEIQRTEQGDSAMYLCASSAGHGLYGYTFGSGTRLTVV.